The present T cell receptor beta chain was sequenced within a study of type 1 regulatory T cells. Study-wide results and caveats: Compared with non-Tr1 cells, Tr1 cells showed a narrower TCR repertoire.

The length of the CDR3 is 15 residues. The V end was cut by 6 bases, the J end by 1 base, with 15 bases between. This clonotype was seen just once. Antigen specificity is unknown. TCRdb called the reads again in MiXCR, with one record for every CDR3 protein. The sample carries tens of thousands of distinct CDR3 sequences, about 48% recorded once. The sample taken for sequencing was cultured non-Tr1 T cells, either the whole culture or a sorted T cell fraction (not recorded which). The TCR originated in a human donor in good health. The chain is built from TRBV12-3 or TRBV12-4 and TRBJ2-5; D remains unclear. CDR3: CASSPTTASQETQYF. As DNA, the CDR3 is TGTGCCAGCAGCCCCACCACAGCCTCCCAAGAGACCCAGTACTTC.